Each of the 9 T cell receptor beta chains below was sequenced from the same sample in a study of CD8 T cells in Susac syndrome. Reverse transcription of roughly 0.45 to 1 ug RNA was performed with random hexamers. Each CDR3 protein gets one entry after TCRdb re-called the immunoSEQ multiplex PCR reads with MiXCR. Found here are 110,000 or so distinct CDR3 sequences, 92% of them singletons; the top ten hold 0.11% to 0.15%. The sequenced material came from CD4+ T cells from PBMCs. The receptors derive from a human donor in good health.

The genes are TRBV27 and TRBJ1-4; tentative D call: TRBD1 (5 bases). The V gene lost 1 base and the J gene lost 3 bases, with 18 bases spanning the gap. The CDR3 covers 18 residues. The germline CDR1 and CDR2 sequences are MNHEY and SMNVEV (reference sequence). The CDR3 DNA sequence: TGTGCCAGCAGTTTATGGCGGGGGGTCCCCGGAGCTAATGAAAAACTGTTTTTT. This codes for CASSLWRGVPGANEKLFF.

This chain joins TRBV18 and TRBJ1-1, with unresolved D. Germline CDR1 reads KGHSH; CDR2 reads LQKENI. Trimming removed 1 base from V and 5 bases from J, with 17 bases in between. This CDR3 spans 16 amino acids. CDR3 region: CASSPLKLTPGTEAFF. The CDR3 DNA follows: TGTGCCAGCTCACCACTGAAGCTCACCCCGGGGACTGAAGCTTTCTTT.

The rearrangement links TRBV19 to TRBJ1-2; D ambiguous. The V gene lost 5 bases and the J gene lost 4 bases, with 14 bases spanning the gap. The CDR3 runs to 14 residues. Germline lookup yields CDR1 LNHDA and CDR2 SQIVND (reference sequence). The CDR3 here is CASSSDRRGYGYTF. DNA of the CDR3: TGTGCCAGTAGTTCGGACCGGCGAGGCTATGGCTACACCTTC.

This sequence joins TRBV28 and TRBJ2-5; a possible D gene is TRBD2 (6 bases). CDR1 is MDHEN and CDR2 is SYDVKM in the germline V gene. Trimming stripped 2 bases from V and 5 bases from J, with 15 bases between. The CDR3 has 15 amino acids. CDR3 residues: CASSLGGQGRETQYF. The CDR3 DNA reads as TGTGCCAGCAGTTTAGGAGGGCAGGGCCGGGAGACCCAGTACTTC. The whole variable domain, remainder taken from reference TRBV28 and TRBJ2-5, is DVKVTQSSRYLVKRTGEKVFLECVQDMDHENMFWYRQDPGLGLRLIYFSYDVKMKEKGDIPEGYSVSREKKERFSLILESASTNQTSMYLCASSLGGQGRETQYFGPGTRLLVL.

The chain is built from TRBV20-1 and TRBJ2-7, with unresolved D. CDR3 length: 15 amino acids. Germline lookup yields CDR1 DFQATT and CDR2 SNEGSKA (reference sequence). Trimming pared 6 bases from V and 0 bases from J, leaving 18 bases between. CDR3 amino acids: CSANPPKGPSYEQYF. CDR3 nucleotides: TGCAGTGCAAACCCGCCCAAGGGCCCCTCCTACGAGCAGTACTTC.

The V and J genes are TRBV5-1 and TRBJ1-2, with a tentative D call TRBD1 (5 bases). Between the trimmed V and J ends, which lost 2 bases and 5 bases, there was a span of 19 bases. The CDR3 has 16 amino acids. CDR1 and CDR2 (germline): SGHRS, YFSETQ. The CDR3 bases are TGCGCCAGCAGCTTTGACAGCGGTGGAACCGGATATGGCTACACCTTC. Its protein is CASSFDSGGTGYGYTF.

J is TRBJ1-1 and V is TRBV5-4, with D possibly matching TRBD1 (5 bases). The CDR3 length is 13 residues. Germline CDR1 SGHNT, CDR2 YYREEE (reference sequence). V lost 5 bases, J lost 3 bases, and 11 bases lay in between. As DNA, the CDR3 is TGTGCCAGCAGGCTCAGGGACGACACTGAAGCTTTCTTT. It yields the protein CASRLRDDTEAFF.

CDR3 sequence (DNA): TGTGCCAGCAGCTTTAAGAGGGAGGCTGTCACAGATACGCAGTATTTT. Protein product: CASSFKREAVTDTQYF. The chain has TRBV5-4 and TRBJ2-3; weak D call: TRBD2 (6 bases). Germline V gives CDR1 SGHNT, CDR2 YYREEE (reference sequence). Trimming removed 2 bases at V and 2 bases at J, with 15 bases between. The CDR3 runs 16 residues.

The V and J genes are TRBV20-1 and TRBJ2-3; D might be TRBD2 (6 bases). Germline V CDR1 and CDR2: DFQATT, SNEGSKA (reference sequence). Trimming left V 1 base short and J 0 bases short, with 29 bases between. The CDR3 runs 21 residues. In DNA form, the CDR3 reads TGCAGTGCTAGAGGTCTAACTCAACCGGACTACGAGAGTATGAGCACAGATACGCAGTATTTT. It yields the protein CSARGLTQPDYESMSTDTQYF.